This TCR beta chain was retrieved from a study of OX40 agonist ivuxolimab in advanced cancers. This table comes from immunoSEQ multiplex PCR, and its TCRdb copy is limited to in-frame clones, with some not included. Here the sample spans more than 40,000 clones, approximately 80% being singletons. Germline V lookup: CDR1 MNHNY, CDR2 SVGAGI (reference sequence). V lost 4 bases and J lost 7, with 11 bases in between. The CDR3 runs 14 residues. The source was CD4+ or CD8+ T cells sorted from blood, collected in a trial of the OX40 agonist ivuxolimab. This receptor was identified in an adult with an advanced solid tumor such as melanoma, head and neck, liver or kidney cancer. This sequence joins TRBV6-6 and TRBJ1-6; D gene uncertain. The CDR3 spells CASSSGPTNSPLHF. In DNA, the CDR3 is TGTGCCAGCAGTTCCGGGCCCACGAATTCACCCCTCCACTTT.